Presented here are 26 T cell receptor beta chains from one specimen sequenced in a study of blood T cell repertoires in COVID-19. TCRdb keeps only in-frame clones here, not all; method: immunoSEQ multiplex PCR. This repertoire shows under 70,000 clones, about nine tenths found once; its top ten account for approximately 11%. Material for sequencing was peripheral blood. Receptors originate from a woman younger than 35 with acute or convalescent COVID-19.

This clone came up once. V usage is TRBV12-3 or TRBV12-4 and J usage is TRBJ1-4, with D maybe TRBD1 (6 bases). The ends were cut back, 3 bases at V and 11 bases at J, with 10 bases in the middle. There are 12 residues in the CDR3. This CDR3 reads CASSFNREKLFF. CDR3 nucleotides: TGTGCCAGCAGTTTTAACAGGGAGAAACTGTTTTTT.

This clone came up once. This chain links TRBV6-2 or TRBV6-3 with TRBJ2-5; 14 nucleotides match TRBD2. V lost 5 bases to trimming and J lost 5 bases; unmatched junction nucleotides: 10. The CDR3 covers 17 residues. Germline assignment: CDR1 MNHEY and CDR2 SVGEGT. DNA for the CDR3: TGTGCCAGCAGTACTAGGACTAGCGGGAGGCCCGGGGAGACCCAGTACTTC. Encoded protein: CASSTRTSGRPGETQYF.

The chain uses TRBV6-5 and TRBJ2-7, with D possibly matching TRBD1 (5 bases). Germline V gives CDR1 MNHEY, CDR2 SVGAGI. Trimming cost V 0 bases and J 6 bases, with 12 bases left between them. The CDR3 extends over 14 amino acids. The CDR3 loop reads CASSYSRNQGEQYF. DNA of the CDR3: TGTGCCAGCAGTTACTCTCGTAACCAGGGCGAGCAGTACTTC.

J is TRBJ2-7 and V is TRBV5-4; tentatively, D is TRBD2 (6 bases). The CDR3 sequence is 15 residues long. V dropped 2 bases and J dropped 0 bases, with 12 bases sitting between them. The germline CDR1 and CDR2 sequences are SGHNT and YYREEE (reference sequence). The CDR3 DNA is TGTGCCAGCAGCTTTACCGACGGGAGCTCCTACGAGCAGTACTTC. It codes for CASSFTDGSSYEQYF.

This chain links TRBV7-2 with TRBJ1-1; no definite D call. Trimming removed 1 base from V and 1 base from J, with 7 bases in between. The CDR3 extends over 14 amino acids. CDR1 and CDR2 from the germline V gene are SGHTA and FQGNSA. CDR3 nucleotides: TGTGCCAGCAGCTTAGACAGATGGAACACTGAAGCTTTCTTT. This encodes CASSLDRWNTEAFF.

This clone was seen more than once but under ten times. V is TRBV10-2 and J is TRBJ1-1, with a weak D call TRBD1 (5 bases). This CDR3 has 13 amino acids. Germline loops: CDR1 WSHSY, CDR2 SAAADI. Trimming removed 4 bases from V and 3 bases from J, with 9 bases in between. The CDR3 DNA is TGCGCCAGCAGTGTGGGAGGGGACACTGAAGCTTTCTTT. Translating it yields CASSVGGDTEAFF.

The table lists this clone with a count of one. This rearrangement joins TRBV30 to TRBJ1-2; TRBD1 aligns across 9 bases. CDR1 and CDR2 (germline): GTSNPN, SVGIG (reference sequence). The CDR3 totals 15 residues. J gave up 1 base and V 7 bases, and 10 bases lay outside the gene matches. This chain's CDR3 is CAYIAGTGNNYGYTF. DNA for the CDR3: TGTGCCTATATCGCCGGGACAGGGAATAACTATGGCTACACCTTC.

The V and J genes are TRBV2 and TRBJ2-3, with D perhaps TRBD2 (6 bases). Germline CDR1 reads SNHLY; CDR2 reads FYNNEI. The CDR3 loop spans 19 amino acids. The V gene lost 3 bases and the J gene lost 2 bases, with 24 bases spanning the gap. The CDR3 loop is CASSDPINRFGGLTDTQYF. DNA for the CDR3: TGTGCCAGCAGTGACCCCATTAACAGGTTCGGGGGTCTCACAGATACGCAGTATTTT. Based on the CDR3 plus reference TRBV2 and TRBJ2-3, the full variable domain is EPEVTQTPSHQVTQMGQEVILRCVPISNHLYFYWYRQILGQKVEFLVSFYNNEISEKSEIFDDQFSVERPDGSNFTLKIRSTKLEDSAMYFCASSDPINRFGGLTDTQYFGPGTRLTVL.

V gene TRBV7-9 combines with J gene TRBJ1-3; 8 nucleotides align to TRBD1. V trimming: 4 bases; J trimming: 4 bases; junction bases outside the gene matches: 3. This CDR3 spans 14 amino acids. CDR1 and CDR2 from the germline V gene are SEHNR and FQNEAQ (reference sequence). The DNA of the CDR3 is TGTGCCAGCAGCTATGGACAGGGAGGAAACACCATATATTTT. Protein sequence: CASSYGQGGNTIYF. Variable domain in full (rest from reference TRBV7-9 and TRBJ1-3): DTGVSQNPRHKITKRGQNVTFRCDPISEHNRLYWYRQTLGQGPEFLTYFQNEAQLEKSRLLSDRFSAERPKGSFSTLEIQRTEQGDSAMYLCASSYGQGGNTIYFGEGSWLTVV.

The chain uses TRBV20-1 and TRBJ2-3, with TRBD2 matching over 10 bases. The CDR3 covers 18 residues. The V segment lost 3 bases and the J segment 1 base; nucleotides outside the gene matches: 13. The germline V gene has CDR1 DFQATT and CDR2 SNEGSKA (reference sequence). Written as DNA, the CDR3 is TGCAGTGCTAGTGTACAGGCTAGCGGGAGTCTGGGCACAGATACGCAGTATTTT. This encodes CSASVQASGSLGTDTQYF.

The DNA for the CDR3 is TGTGCCAGCAGTGAACTTATGCAAGGAGGCACAGATACGCAGTATTTT. Translating it yields CASSELMQGGTDTQYF. The chain is built from TRBV6-1 and TRBJ2-3; D gene ambiguous. Trimming pared 2 bases from V and 1 base from J, leaving 13 bases between. Germline lookup yields CDR1 MNHNS and CDR2 SASEGT. This CDR3 has 16 amino acids.

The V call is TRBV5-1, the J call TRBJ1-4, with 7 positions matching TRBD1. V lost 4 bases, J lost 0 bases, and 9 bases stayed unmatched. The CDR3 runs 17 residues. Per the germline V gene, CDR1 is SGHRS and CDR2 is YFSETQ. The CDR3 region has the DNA TGCGCCAGCAGCCAAGGCACGGGGACAGCAACTAATGAAAAACTGTTTTTT. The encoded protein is CASSQGTGTATNEKLFF.

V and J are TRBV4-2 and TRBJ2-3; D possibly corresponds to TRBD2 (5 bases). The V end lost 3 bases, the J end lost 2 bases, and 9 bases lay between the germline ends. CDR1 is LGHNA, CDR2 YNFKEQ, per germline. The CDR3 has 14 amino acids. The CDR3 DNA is TGTGCCAGCAGCCAGGGTGACTACACAGATACGCAGTATTTT. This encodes CASSQGDYTDTQYF.

The CDR3 DNA follows: TGTGCCAGCAGTGAGGAGGGGAGCAATCAGCCCCAGCATTTT. Translation: CASSEEGSNQPQHF. The chain carries TRBV2 and TRBJ1-5, with TRBD1 as a possible D gene (5 bases). Germline assignment: CDR1 SNHLY and CDR2 FYNNEI. V lost 3 bases, J lost 1 base, and 7 bases lay in between. CDR3 length: 14 amino acids.

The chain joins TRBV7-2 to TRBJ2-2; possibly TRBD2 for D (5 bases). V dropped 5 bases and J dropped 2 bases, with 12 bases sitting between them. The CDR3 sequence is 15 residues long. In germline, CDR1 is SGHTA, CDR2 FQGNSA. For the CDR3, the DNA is TGTGCCAGCAGCCTACACCGGGGTAACACCGGGGAGCTGTTTTTT. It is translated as CASSLHRGNTGELFF.

The CDR3 here is CASRPLAGVGQETQYF. CDR3 coding DNA: TGTGCCAGCAGACCGTTAGCGGGGGTGGGACAAGAGACCCAGTACTTC. The chain uses TRBV6-6 and TRBJ2-5; TRBD2 agrees at 9 bases. This CDR3 comprises 16 residues. Germline trimming cut 6 bases from V and 2 bases from J; bases unmatched to any gene: 10. CDR1 and CDR2 (germline): MNHNY, SVGAGI (reference sequence).

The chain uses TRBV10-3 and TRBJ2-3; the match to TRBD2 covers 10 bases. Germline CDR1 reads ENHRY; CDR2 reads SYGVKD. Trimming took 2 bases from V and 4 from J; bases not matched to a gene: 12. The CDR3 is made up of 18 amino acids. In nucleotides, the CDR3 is TGTGCCATCAGTGAGGGTGACGGACTAGCGGAGATATCAGATACGCAGTATTTT. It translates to CAISEGDGLAEISDTQYF.

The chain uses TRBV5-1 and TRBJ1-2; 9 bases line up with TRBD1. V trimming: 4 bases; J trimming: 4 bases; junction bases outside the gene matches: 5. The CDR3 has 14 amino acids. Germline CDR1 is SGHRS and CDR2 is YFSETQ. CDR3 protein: CASSPEGQGYGYTF. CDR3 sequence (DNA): TGCGCCAGCAGCCCCGAGGGACAGGGCTATGGCTACACCTTC.

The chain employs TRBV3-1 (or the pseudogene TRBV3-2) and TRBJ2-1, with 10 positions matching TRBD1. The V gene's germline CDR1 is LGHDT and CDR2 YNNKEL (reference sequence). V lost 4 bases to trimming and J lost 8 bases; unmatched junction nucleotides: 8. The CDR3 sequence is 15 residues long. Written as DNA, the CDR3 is TGTGCCAGCAGCCCCAGGACAGGGGGATTAGATGAGCAGTTCTTC. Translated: CASSPRTGGLDEQFF.

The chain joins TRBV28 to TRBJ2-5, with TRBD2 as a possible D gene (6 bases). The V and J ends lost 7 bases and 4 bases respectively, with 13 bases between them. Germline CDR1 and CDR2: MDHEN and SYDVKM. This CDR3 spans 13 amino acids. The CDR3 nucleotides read TGTGCCAGCACCCCTCACGGGGGAGAGACCCAGTACTTC. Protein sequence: CASTPHGGETQYF.

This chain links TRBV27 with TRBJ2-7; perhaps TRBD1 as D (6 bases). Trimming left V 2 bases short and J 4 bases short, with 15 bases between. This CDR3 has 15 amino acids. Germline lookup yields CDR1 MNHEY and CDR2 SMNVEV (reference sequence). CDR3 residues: CASSLALGQGYEQYF. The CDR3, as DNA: TGTGCCAGCAGTTTAGCCTTGGGACAAGGGTACGAGCAGTACTTC.

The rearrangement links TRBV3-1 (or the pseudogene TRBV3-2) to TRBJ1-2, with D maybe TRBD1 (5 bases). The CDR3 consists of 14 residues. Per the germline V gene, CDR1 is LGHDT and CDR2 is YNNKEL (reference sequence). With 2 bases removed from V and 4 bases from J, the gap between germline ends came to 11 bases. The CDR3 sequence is CASSQTHTGYGYTF. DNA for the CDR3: TGTGCCAGCAGCCAAACACATACAGGCTATGGCTACACCTTC.

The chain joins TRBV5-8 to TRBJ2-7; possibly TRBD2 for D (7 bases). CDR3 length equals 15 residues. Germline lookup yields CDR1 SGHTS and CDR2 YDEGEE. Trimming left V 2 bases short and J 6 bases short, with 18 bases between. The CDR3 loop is CASSLHRGGMAEQYF. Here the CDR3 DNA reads TGTGCCAGCAGCTTACACCGCGGGGGCATGGCCGAGCAGTACTTC.

The CDR3 is CASSQDPGGYEQYF. The CDR3 DNA sequence: TGCGCCAGCAGCCAAGATCCAGGGGGCTACGAGCAGTACTTC. V and J are TRBV4-3 and TRBJ2-7, with TRBD1 matching over 7 bases. V lost 0 bases and J lost 3; bases outside the gene matches: 2. CDR3 size: 14 residues. CDR1 and CDR2 from the germline V gene are LGHNA and YSLEER.

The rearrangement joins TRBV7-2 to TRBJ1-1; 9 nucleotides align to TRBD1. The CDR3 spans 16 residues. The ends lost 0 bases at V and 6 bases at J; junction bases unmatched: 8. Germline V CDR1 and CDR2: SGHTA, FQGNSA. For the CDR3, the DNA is TGTGCCAGCAGCTTAGCCGGGACAGGGTTGCGTCCTGAAGCTTTCTTT. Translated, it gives CASSLAGTGLRPEAFF. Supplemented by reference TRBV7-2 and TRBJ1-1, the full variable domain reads GAGVSQSPSNKVTEKGKDVELRCDPISGHTALYWYRQSLGQGLEFLIYFQGNSAPDKSGLPSDRFSAERTGGSVSTLTIQRTQQEDSAVYLCASSLAGTGLRPEAFFGQGTRLTVV.

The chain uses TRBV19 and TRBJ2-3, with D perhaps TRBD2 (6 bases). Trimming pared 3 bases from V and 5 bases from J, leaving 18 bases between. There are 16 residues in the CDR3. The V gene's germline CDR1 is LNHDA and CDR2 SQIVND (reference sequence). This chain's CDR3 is CASSIGAGGFEDTQYF. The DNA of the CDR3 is TGTGCCAGTAGTATCGGGGCCGGGGGATTCGAAGATACGCAGTATTTT.